Here is one TCR beta chain with its context. The source of the sample is a study of T cells expressing NK-cell markers. TCRdb re-called the 5' RACE reads and catalogs CDR3 proteins one per entry, DNA excluded. The sample has more than 90,000 distinct CDR3 sequences. Germline V lookup: CDR1 MDHEN, CDR2 SYDVKM. This CDR3 comprises 15 residues. What was sequenced was blood T cells: a sorted CD56 or NKG2C T cell subset, CD4+ or CD8+ T cells, or bulk PBMC T cells (not recorded which). The V and J genes are TRBV28 and TRBJ2-7; the TCRdb call, TRBD2, lacks DNA for checking. The receptor's source is a woman aged 18-70 years in good health. The CDR3 sequence: CASSYGLKSSYEQYF. Using reference TRBV28 and TRBJ2-7 for the parts outside the CDR3, the full variable domain is DVKVTQSSRYLVKRTGEKVFLECVQDMDHENMFWYRQDPGLGLRLIYFSYDVKMKEKGDIPEGYSVSREKKERFSLILESASTNQTSMYLCASSYGLKSSYEQYFGPGTRLTVT.